Listed below are T cell receptor beta chains from one sample, sequenced in a study of Graves' ophthalmopathy and Graves' hyperthyroidism. Each CDR3 protein is one row after TCRdb ran MiXCR on the multiplex PCR reads. The sample records 500,000 to 600,000 distinct CDR3 sequences, approximately 37% being singletons. Sequenced: peripheral blood or thyroid tissue (not recorded which). These receptor sequences come from an adult man with Graves' hyperthyroidism. The CDR3 runs from the conserved cysteine through the conserved F or W. Each record gives: D gene, V gene, J gene, clone size, CDR3 DNA, CDR3 protein. D genes are given only for firm matches. Clone size is given for some rows only: seen once, a few or many times, or a class if the clone is expanded.

>.|TRBV2|TRBJ1-6|.
TGTGCCAGCAGTGAACGTGACGGGATAGATTCACCCCTCCACTTT
CASSERDGIDSPLHF
>.|TRBV5-6|TRBJ1-1|many
TGTGCCAGCAGCTTGCCGAAGAGGGCTGAAGCTTTCTTT
CASSLPKRAEAFF
>.|TRBV6-5|TRBJ1-5|few
TGTGCCAGCAGCGAGGTGGACGGAAGGTATCAGCCCCAGCATTTT
CASSEVDGRYQPQHF
>.|TRBV4-1|TRBJ2-7|.
TGCGCCAGCAGCCAAGATGGGCTAGACTCCTACGAGCAGTACTTC
CASSQDGLDSYEQYF
>TRBD1|TRBV29-1|TRBJ2-2|.
TGCAGCGTTGGGGGACAGGGGACGGGCGAGCTGTTTTTT
CSVGGQGTGELFF
>TRBD2|TRBV12-3/TRBV12-4|TRBJ2-5|.
TGTGCCAGCAGTTTTTTGGGACTAGCGGGGGGCCAAGAGACCCAGTACTTC
CASSFLGLAGGQETQYF
>.|TRBV7-9|TRBJ2-3|.
TGTGCCAGCAGCTTCCGGGACTCCACAGATACGCAGTATTTT
CASSFRDSTDTQYF
>.|TRBV20-1|TRBJ1-2|many
TGCAGTGCTAGGGGGCAGGGAGACTATGGCTACACCTTC
CSARGQGDYGYTF
>.|TRBV6-1|TRBJ1-5|many
TGTGCCAGCAGTGAAGCAGGGGCGCGTGGTGAGCCCCAGCATTTT
CASSEAGARGEPQHF
>.|TRBV9|TRBJ1-2|few
TGTGCCAGCAGCCCCCCCCGACAGGAGGGAGCCTATGGCTACACCTTC
CASSPPRQEGAYGYTF
>TRBD2|TRBV19|TRBJ2-5|.
TGTGCCAGTAGGGGGACTAGCGGGGAAAAGAAGTACTTC
CASRGTSGEKKYF
>.|TRBV2|TRBJ2-7|many
TGTGCCAGCAGTGAGATGGGGAGGTACGAGCAGTACTTC
CASSEMGRYEQYF
>TRBD1|TRBV6-5|TRBJ1-4|.
TGTGCCAGCACTGGGGGCCGGGACAGGAATGAAAAACTGTTTTTT
CASTGGRDRNEKLFF
>TRBD2|TRBV20-1|TRBJ2-7|.
TGCAGTGCCAGCAGCTTAGGACTAGCGGGGGACGAGCAGTACTTC
CSASSLGLAGDEQYF
>.|TRBV30|TRBJ1-2|.
TGTGCCTGGGGGGACATGCCGAGGCGTGGCTACACCTTC
CAWGDMPRRGYTF
>.|TRBV14|TRBJ1-1|.
TGTGCCAGCAGCCTCCGGGCGGTGCAGGGGAACACTGAAGCTTTCTTT
CASSLRAVQGNTEAFF
>.|TRBV29-1|TRBJ1-2|.
TGCAGCAGTTTATCCAGGGGCTCTAACTATGGCTACACCTTC
CSSLSRGSNYGYTF
>TRBD1|TRBV7-2|TRBJ2-1|.
TGTGCCAGCAGCCAAGATCGGACAGGGTGGAATGAGCAGTTCTTC
CASSQDRTGWNEQFF
>.|TRBV7-6|TRBJ1-5|.
TGTGCTAACGACAGGAGGAGCAATCAGCCCCAGCATTTT
CANDRRSNQPQHF
>.|TRBV20-1|TRBJ2-3|.
TGCAGTGCGCAGGGACTGGGAACGGATACGCAGTATTTT
CSAQGLGTDTQYF
>TRBD2|TRBV15|TRBJ2-7|.
TGTGCCACCAGCAGGTTACTAGCGGGGTCCCCCTACGAGCAGTACTTC
CATSRLLAGSPYEQYF
>TRBD1|TRBV19|TRBJ2-7|many
TGTGCCAGTAGGAGACAGGGACGGGCCTACGAGCAGTACTTC
CASRRQGRAYEQYF
>TRBD1|TRBV29-1|TRBJ1-1|many
TGCAGCGTTGAAAGGACAGGGGGAACTGAAGCTTTCTTT
CSVERTGGTEAFF
>.|TRBV19|TRBJ1-5|.
TGTGCCAGTAGTTCGTCGGGCCGAGGGGAGACCCAGCATTTT
CASSSSGRGETQHF
>.|TRBV5-1|TRBJ2-7|many
TGCGCCAGCAGCTATGAAGGGGGTTCCTACGAGCAGTACTTC
CASSYEGGSYEQYF
>.|TRBV5-1|TRBJ1-1|.
TGCGCCAGCAGCTTGGCTGGTAAACCTGAAGCTTTCTTT
CASSLAGKPEAFF
>.|TRBV7-9|TRBJ1-4|many
TGTGCCAGCAGCTTAGGCGGTTCAACTAATGAAAAACTGTTTTTT
CASSLGGSTNEKLFF
>.|TRBV5-5|TRBJ1-2|many
TGTGCCAGCAGCTTGAGGCCAGGGGAATATGGCTACACCTTC
CASSLRPGEYGYTF
>.|TRBV20-1|TRBJ2-7|many
TGCAGTGCTAGTGGTCTGTTTGGCATCGCACGCAACTACGAGCAGTACTTC
CSASGLFGIARNYEQYF
>TRBD2|TRBV25-1|TRBJ2-5|.
TGTGCCAGCTCACCCAAACCCGGGGGGCAAGAGACCCAGTACTTC
CASSPKPGGQETQYF
>.|TRBV9|TRBJ1-2|many
TGTGCCAGCAGCGCAGGCTCAGAGGGTGGCTACACCTTC
CASSAGSEGGYTF
>.|TRBV7-2|TRBJ2-5|.
TGTGCCAGCAGTGTCCTAGCGTTTGAGACCCAGTACTTC
CASSVLAFETQYF
>.|TRBV9|TRBJ1-2|.
TGTGCCAGCAGCGCGCTAGCGGGGGGAGCCACTAACTATGGCTACACCTTC
CASSALAGGATNYGYTF
>TRBD1|TRBV7-2|TRBJ2-1|.
TGTGCCAGCAGCCACGACAGGGCCCTCGTCGGTGAGCAGTTCTTC
CASSHDRALVGEQFF
>.|TRBV29-1|TRBJ1-3|.
TGCAGCTTGGGACTGTTCTCTGGAAACACCATATATTTT
CSLGLFSGNTIYF
>.|TRBV20-1|TRBJ1-2|.
TGCAGTGCAGAAAGGACAGACACTAACTATGGCTACACCTTC
CSAERTDTNYGYTF
>.|TRBV5-4|TRBJ2-7|.
TGTGCCAGCAGCCGTGACAGCGCCTACGAGCAGTACTTC
CASSRDSAYEQYF
>.|TRBV5-1|TRBJ1-2|.
TGCGCCAGCAGCGAAACAGGTTCGGCTATTGGCTACACCTTC
CASSETGSAIGYTF
>TRBD1|TRBV6-6|TRBJ2-7|few
TGTGCCAGCAGTGTCCGGGACAGGGGATCCGAGCAGTACTTC
CASSVRDRGSEQYF
>.|TRBV9|TRBJ1-5|many
TGTGCCAGCAGCGTAGGGTCAGGGGCTAGCAATCAGCCCCAGCATTTT
CASSVGSGASNQPQHF